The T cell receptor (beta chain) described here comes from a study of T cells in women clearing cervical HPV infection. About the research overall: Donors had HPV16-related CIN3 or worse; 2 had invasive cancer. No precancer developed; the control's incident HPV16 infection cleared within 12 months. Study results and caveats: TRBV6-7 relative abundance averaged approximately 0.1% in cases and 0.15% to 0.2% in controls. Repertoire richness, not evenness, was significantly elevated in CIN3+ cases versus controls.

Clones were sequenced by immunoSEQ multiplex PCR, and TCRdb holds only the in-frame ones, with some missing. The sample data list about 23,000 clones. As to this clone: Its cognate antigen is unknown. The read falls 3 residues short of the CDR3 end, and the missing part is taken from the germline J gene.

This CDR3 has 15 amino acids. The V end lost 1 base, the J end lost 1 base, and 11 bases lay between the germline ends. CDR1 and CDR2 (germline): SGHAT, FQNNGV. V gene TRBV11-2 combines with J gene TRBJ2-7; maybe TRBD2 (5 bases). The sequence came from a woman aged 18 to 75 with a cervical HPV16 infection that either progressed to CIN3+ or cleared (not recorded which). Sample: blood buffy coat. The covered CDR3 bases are TGTGCCAGCAGCTTAGGGAATCGGGGATCCTACGAG. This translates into CASSLGNRGSYE. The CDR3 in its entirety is CASSLGNRGSYEQYF.